A selection of T cell receptor beta chains follows, all from one sample in a study of T cells in tuberculosis. The repertoire was sequenced with immunoSEQ multiplex PCR; TCRdb's copy has only in-frame clones and lacks some. The repertoire has about 22,000 clones, almost 97% of them found once; the top ten carry 6.2%. Sequenced input: PBMCs. Receptors were obtained from a donor aged 10-29 years with latent tuberculosis or without tuberculosis infection. Both conserved end residues are part of each CDR3. A D gene is named only where the DNA matches it firmly. A row's size may be missing; if present it is once, few, many or a size class.

TRBJ1-1 TRBD1 TRBV7-3 NA TGTGCCAGCAGCTCGCAGGGGGCCTCTGAAGCTTTCTTT CASSSQGASEAFF
TRBJ2-2 TRBD2 TRBV10-3 once TGTGCCATCAGGCCGGGAGGATACACCGGGGAGCTGTTTTTT CAIRPGGYTGELFF
TRBJ2-7 NA TRBV7-2 NA TGTGCCAGCAGCTTAGACTTCTACGAGCAGTACTTC CASSLDFYEQYF
TRBJ1-2 NA TRBV30 NA TGTGCCTGGAGTGTACAGTTGTTCTACACCTTC CAWSVQLFYTF
TRBJ2-7 NA TRBV6-5 NA TGTGCCAGCACGCCGCCAGGTCCCTCGCCCGAGCAGTACTTC CASTPPGPSPEQYF
TRBJ2-6 NA TRBV4-1 NA TGCGCCAGCAGCCAAGTAAAGCGTCTAAAATCTGGGGCCAACGTCCTGACTTTC CASSQVKRLKSGANVLTF
TRBJ2-5 TRBD2 TRBV10-2 NA TGCGCCAGCAGTGAGGGAAAACTAGCGGCCGTGGGGACCCAGTACTTC CASSEGKLAAVGTQYF
TRBJ2-1 NA TRBV14 NA TGTGCCAGCAGCCAAAGAAAAACTGGAGCCTCCTACAATGAGCAGTTCTTC CASSQRKTGASYNEQFF
TRBJ1-5 TRBD1 TRBV2 NA TGTGCCAGCAGTGGGGACAGGTCTTATAGCAATCAGCCCCAGCATTTT CASSGDRSYSNQPQHF
TRBJ1-2 TRBD1 TRBV29-1 NA TGCAGCATCGGGACAGGGGGGGGTTCTAACTATGGCTACACCTTC CSIGTGGGSNYGYTF
TRBJ1-2 NA TRBV20-1 NA TGCAGTGCCTGGGCAGCCTATGGCTACACCTTC CSAWAAYGYTF
TRBJ1-3 NA TRBV7-8 NA TGTGCCAGCAGCACACCGCCCCCGTTCTCCAGGGAAATCGGAAACACCATATATTTT CASSTPPPFSREIGNTIYF
TRBJ2-7 TRBD2 TRBV6-5 NA TGTGCCAGCAGTTACTCGGGGACTAGCGGGAACCAGCAGTACTTC CASSYSGTSGNQQYF
TRBJ1-1 NA TRBV30 NA TGTGCCTGGAGTGTAAGGGCAGGGGTTAACACTGAAGCTTTCTTT CAWSVRAGVNTEAFF
TRBJ1-4 NA TRBV19 NA TGTGCCAGTAGTATCCCACAGGGACCAAGAGGTGAAAAACTGTTTTTT CASSIPQGPRGEKLFF
TRBJ1-2 TRBD1 TRBV5-6 NA TGTGCCAGCAGCTTGGGACAGGGGGCTTATGGCTACACCTTC CASSLGQGAYGYTF
TRBJ2-3 TRBD2 TRBV2 NA TGTGCCACCGTGACTAGCGGGGGACCGAACACAGATACGCAGTATTTT CATVTSGGPNTDTQYF
TRBJ1-3 NA TRBV6-1 NA TGTGCCAGCAGCGACAGGACCTCTGGAAACACCATATATTTT CASSDRTSGNTIYF
TRBJ2-1 TRBD1 TRBV18 NA TGTGCCAGCTCACCGGGGACAGATGAGCAGTTCTTC CASSPGTDEQFF
TRBJ2-1 TRBD1 TRBV7-2 NA TGTGCCAGCAGCGCCCCGGGACAGGGCAGCAATGAGCAGTTCTTC CASSAPGQGSNEQFF
TRBJ2-1 TRBD1 TRBV27 NA TGTGCCAGCAGTTGGCGGGACAGGGGTAATGAGCAGTTCTTC CASSWRDRGNEQFF
TRBJ2-1 TRBD1 TRBV14 NA TGTGCCAGCAGCCAACTTACGACAGGGTGGGATGAGCAGTTCTTC CASSQLTTGWDEQFF
TRBJ2-1 TRBD1 TRBV2 NA TGTGCCAGCAGGGACAGGGTTGTGTCCTACAATGAGCAGTTCTTC CASRDRVVSYNEQFF
TRBJ1-1 NA TRBV5-6 NA TGTGCCAGCAGCTTGCCCCTGGCCACTGAAGCTTTCTTT CASSLPLATEAFF
TRBJ2-7 TRBD2 TRBV7-6 once TGTGCCAGCAGCTTACTAGCGGGAGGGCCAAGGGAAATCTACGAGCAGTACTTC CASSLLAGGPREIYEQYF
TRBJ1-1 NA TRBV12-5 NA TGTGCTAGTGGTTTGGTATTGCGGGTGGGCACTGAAGCTTTCTTT CASGLVLRVGTEAFF
TRBJ1-1 NA TRBV19 NA TGTGCCAGCGACACAGGCCGCATGAACACTGAAGCTTTCTTT CASDTGRMNTEAFF
TRBJ2-7 NA TRBV7-2 NA TGTGCCTCATCAGGGGCCAGGGTAGCGTGGCAGTACTTC CASSGARVAWQYF
TRBJ2-3 TRBD2 TRBV14 NA TGTGCCAGCAGCCAAGATAACTTTAGCGGGAGGGTGAGAGATACGCAGTATTTT CASSQDNFSGRVRDTQYF
TRBJ2-7 TRBD1 TRBV6-1 NA TGTGCCAGCAGTGAGGGGACAGGGGCCTACGAGCAGTACTTC CASSEGTGAYEQYF
TRBJ1-2 NA TRBV25-1 once TGTGCCAGCAGTGAATGGGCCCTAACCGGACAGTACTATGGCTACACCTTC CASSEWALTGQYYGYTF
TRBJ1-4 TRBD1 TRBV29-1 NA TGCAGCGTCTGTACACAGGGGGCTGAGGAAAAACTGTTTTTT CSVCTQGAEEKLFF
TRBJ1-6 NA TRBV19 NA TGTGCCAGTAGTGCAATCGGACAGCTCAATTCACCCCTCCACTTT CASSAIGQLNSPLHF
TRBJ2-7 NA TRBV4-1 NA TGCGCCAGCAGCCCACCAGGAGGGGCTTACGAGCAGTACTTC CASSPPGGAYEQYF
TRBJ2-3 TRBD1 TRBV6-6 NA TGTGCCAGCAGACAACTCTGGGACAGGGCTACAGATACGCAGTATTTT CASRQLWDRATDTQYF
TRBJ1-5 TRBD1 TRBV6-5 NA TGTGCCAGCAGTGTCGGACAGGGGAGCAATCAGCCCCAGCATTTT CASSVGQGSNQPQHF
TRBJ1-1 NA TRBV30 NA TGTGCCTGGAGTGGGGACAATGAAGCTTTCTTT CAWSGDNEAFF